Listed here are 21 T cell receptor beta chains from one sample, sequenced in a study of T cells in Graves' hyperthyroidism and ophthalmopathy. RNA transcripts yielded amplified TCR beta CDR3 regions. The TCR CDR3 was amplified in a first-round RT-PCR using the HTBI primer set. In TCRdb, the multiplex PCR reads were re-called with MiXCR into one record per CDR3 protein. The repertoire consists of roughly 500,000 distinct CDR3 sequences, with 46% occurring once and the leading ten covering under 20%. The sample comprised peripheral blood or thyroid tissue (not recorded which). Receptors originate from an adult woman with Graves' disease, either hyperthyroidism or ophthalmopathy (not recorded which).

CDR3: CASSPFPQGGYEQYF. Written as DNA, the CDR3 is TGTGCCAGCAGTCCTTTTCCACAGGGAGGGTACGAGCAGTACTTC. The chain uses TRBV6-5 and TRBJ2-7, with a weak D call TRBD2 (7 bases). The CDR3 spans 15 residues. V lost 5 bases, J lost 4 bases, and 18 bases lay in between. Per the germline V gene, CDR1 is MNHEY and CDR2 is SVGAGI.

This clonotype appeared many times. The rearrangement links TRBV19 to TRBJ1-3; no reliable D call. The CDR3 loop spans 14 amino acids. Germline values: CDR1 LNHDA, CDR2 SQIVND (reference sequence). V dropped 6 bases and J dropped 2 bases, with 11 bases sitting between them. The DNA for the CDR3 is TGTGCCAGTAGCCGAGGCGTGGCTGGAAACACCATATATTTT. It codes for CASSRGVAGNTIYF.

The chain has TRBV2 and TRBJ1-2, with D unclear. CDR1 and CDR2 (germline): SNHLY, FYNNEI. Trimming removed 8 bases from V and 9 bases from J, with 10 bases in between. This CDR3 has 10 residues. This CDR3 reads CASSPASYTF. The CDR3 DNA sequence: TGTGCCAGCTCGCCCGCCAGCTACACCTTC.

This clonotype was observed a few times. The rearrangement joins TRBV14 to TRBJ2-3; D unresolved. V lost 3 bases and J 4 bases, leaving 2 bases between the germline ends. Germline V lookup: CDR1 SGHDN, CDR2 FVKESK. This CDR3 comprises 11 residues. CDR3: CASSHADTQYF. The CDR3 DNA sequence: TGTGCCAGCAGCCACGCAGATACGCAGTATTTT.

There are a few counts of this clonotype. This rearrangement joins TRBV7-2 to TRBJ1-4; TRBD1 agrees at 7 bases. Germline CDR1 and CDR2: SGHTA and FQGNSA. V lost 1 base, J lost 12 bases, and 8 bases stayed unmatched. CDR3 length equals 14 residues. CDR3 DNA: TGTGCCAGCAGCTTAGACCGACAGGGAGGTGAACTGTTTTTT. It yields the protein CASSLDRQGGELFF.

Ten or more counts support this clonotype. J is TRBJ2-2 and V is TRBV10-3; D is possibly TRBD1 (6 bases). V dropped 10 bases and J dropped 0 bases, with 9 bases sitting between them. The CDR3 spans 13 residues. Germline loops: CDR1 ENHRY, CDR2 SYGVKD. The CDR3 DNA is TGTGCCACCGGACAGCCGAACACCGGGGAGCTGTTTTTT. As protein: CATGQPNTGELFF.

This clonotype was picked up many times. The chain couples TRBV6-1 to TRBJ1-6; 7 nucleotides match TRBD1. Germline-derived CDR1 and CDR2 are MNHNS and SASEGT. The CDR3 length is 13 residues. Trimming at V came to 7 bases and at J to 8 bases, leaving 5 bases not matched to a gene. The CDR3, as DNA: TGTGCCAGCATCACAGGGGCGGATTCACCCCTCCACTTT. Encoded protein: CASITGADSPLHF.

This clonotype was counted at least ten times. The chain uses TRBV4-2 and TRBJ2-7; 10 bases align to TRBD1. From germline, CDR1 is LGHNA and CDR2 YNFKEQ. V shed 5 bases and J 3 bases; nucleotides not matched to a gene: 4. The CDR3 consists of 14 residues. CDR3 sequence (DNA): TGTGCCAGCAGCGAAGGGACAGGGGACTACGAGCAGTACTTC. Translating it yields CASSEGTGDYEQYF.

This clonotype was seen repeatedly, ten times or more. The chain recombines TRBV11-2 with TRBJ2-7; TRBD1 matches at 7 bases. Germline lookup yields CDR1 SGHAT and CDR2 FQNNGV. V lost 6 bases and J lost 2; bases outside the gene matches: 10. The CDR3 extends over 15 amino acids. As DNA, the CDR3 is TGTGCCAGCAGTCCTAACTTCCAGGGGGCCTACGAGCAGTACTTC. Its translation is CASSPNFQGAYEQYF.

The genes are TRBV5-1 and TRBJ2-6; 9 positions agree with TRBD1. The CDR3 is 18 amino acids. Germline CDR1 is SGHRS and CDR2 is YFSETQ. V lost 1 base to trimming and J lost 0 bases; unmatched junction nucleotides: 5. CDR3 sequence reads: CASSLSGTGYSGANVLTF. CDR3 nucleotide sequence: TGCGCCAGCAGCTTGTCCGGGACAGGGTACTCTGGGGCCAACGTCCTGACTTTC. Filled out from reference TRBV5-1 and TRBJ2-6, the complete variable domain reads KAGVTQTPRYLIKTRGQQVTLSCSPISGHRSVSWYQQTPGQGLQFLFEYFSETQRNKGNFPGRFSGRQFSNSRSEMNVSTLELGDSALYLCASSLSGTGYSGANVLTFGAGSRLTVL.

Regarding this clonotype: This may come from a read error, since a much larger clone is one base off. This CDR3 is CASRPGVGNQPQHF. For the CDR3, the DNA is TGCGCCAGCAGACCAGGGGTGGGCAATCAGCCCCAGCATTTT. The chain has TRBV5-1 and TRBJ1-5; weak D call: TRBD1 (6 bases). CDR1 and CDR2 from the germline V gene are SGHRS and YFSETQ. V was cut by 5 bases and J by 2 bases, with 11 bases left in between. The CDR3 is 14 amino acids.

This clonotype occurred many times. This rearrangement joins TRBV20-1 to TRBJ2-7; D call uncertain. The germline V and J ends were trimmed by 7 bases and 7 bases, with 17 bases remaining between them. CDR1 is DFQATT and CDR2 is SNEGSKA in the germline V gene (reference sequence). This CDR3 is built from 12 residues. This CDR3 reads CSVDPPTMEQYF. Here the CDR3 DNA reads TGCAGTGTGGACCCCCCTACTATGGAGCAGTACTTC.

J is TRBJ1-6 and V is TRBV7-2, with 7 bases matching TRBD1. With 6 bases clipped from V and 10 bases from J, the junction kept 6 bases outside the gene matches. The CDR3 totals 13 residues. Germline loops: CDR1 SGHTA, CDR2 FQGNSA. The CDR3 DNA is TGTGCCAGCAGGAAACAGGGGCAATCACCCCTCCACTTT. Residues: CASRKQGQSPLHF.

Many counts were recorded for this clonotype. The chain employs TRBV29-1 and TRBJ2-7; tentative D call: TRBD2 (6 bases). The CDR3 length is 13 residues. Per the germline V gene, CDR1 is SQVTM and CDR2 is ANQGSEA. The ends were cut back, 6 bases at V and 1 base at J, with 13 bases in the middle. Written as DNA, the CDR3 is TGCAGCGTCGGGGGTAGCGGATCCTACGAGCAGTACTTC. Encoded protein: CSVGGSGSYEQYF.

This clonotype was seen many times. This chain uses TRBV27 with TRBJ2-7; either TRBD1 or TRBD2 may fit D (6 bases each). Trimming cost V 2 bases and J 2 bases, with 10 bases left between them. The germline gives CDR1 MNHEY, CDR2 SMNVEV (reference sequence). The CDR3 runs 14 residues. The CDR3 loop reads CASSLRGLPYEQYF. CDR3 sequence (DNA): TGTGCCAGCAGTTTACGGGGGCTCCCCTACGAGCAGTACTTC.

With respect to this clonotype: Germline is not matched at one junction end, which may reflect a read error. V and J are TRBV7-9 and TRBJ2-7; D is perhaps TRBD1 or TRBD2 (5 bases each). CDR3 length: 12 residues. Germline V gives CDR1 SEHNR, CDR2 FQNEAQ (reference sequence). The CDR3 reads CASSYDRGPSRF. The CDR3 DNA follows: TGTGCCAGCAGCTACGACCGGGGACCCTCTAGGTTC.

The J gene is TRBJ2-5, the V gene TRBV7-9; a weak D match, TRBD1 (5 bases). Germline CDR1 SEHNR, CDR2 FQNEAQ (reference sequence). The CDR3 is made up of 15 amino acids. The V end lost 1 base, the J end lost 1 base, and 10 bases lay between the germline ends. Here the CDR3 DNA reads TGTGCCAGCAGCTTAGAAGACAGACTCCAAGAGACCCAGTACTTC. Translated: CASSLEDRLQETQYF.

This clonotype was observed many times. The chain uses TRBV10-2 and TRBJ1-5, with D uncertain. V was shortened by 0 bases and J by 7 bases, with 7 bases between the two germline ends. This CDR3 is built from 13 residues. Germline V lookup: CDR1 WSHSY, CDR2 SAAADI. DNA of the CDR3: TGCGCCAGCAGTGAGTCAGACTGGCAGCCCCAGCATTTT. This translates into CASSESDWQPQHF.

For this clonotype: A read error may explain this, as a much larger clone is one base away. The chain joins TRBV7-6 to TRBJ1-6; D not resolved. The CDR3 length is 14 residues. Germline values: CDR1 SGHVS, CDR2 FNYEAQ. Trimming stripped 1 base from V and 3 bases from J, with 4 bases between. The CDR3 spells CASSLDGYNSPLHF. Written as DNA, the CDR3 is TGTGCCAGCAGCTTAGACGGCTATAATTCACCCCTCCACTTT.

This chain connects TRBV6-1 to TRBJ1-3, with D tentatively TRBD1 (6 bases). The V end lost 3 bases, the J end lost 7 bases, and 13 bases lay between the germline ends. This CDR3 is built from 14 residues. Germline V lookup: CDR1 MNHNS, CDR2 SASEGT. CDR3 protein: CASSDSGQGNTIYF. CDR3 bases: TGTGCCAGCAGTGACTCGGGGCAGGGGAACACCATATATTTT.

This chain uses TRBV2 with TRBJ1-6, with D possibly being TRBD1 (5 bases). The CDR3 contains 15 residues. The V end was cut by 6 bases, the J end by 9 bases, with 18 bases between. From germline, CDR1 is SNHLY and CDR2 FYNNEI. CDR3 in amino acids: CASSDVGTAGSPLHF. The CDR3, as DNA: TGTGCCAGCAGCGACGTGGGGACTGCTGGTTCACCCCTCCACTTT.